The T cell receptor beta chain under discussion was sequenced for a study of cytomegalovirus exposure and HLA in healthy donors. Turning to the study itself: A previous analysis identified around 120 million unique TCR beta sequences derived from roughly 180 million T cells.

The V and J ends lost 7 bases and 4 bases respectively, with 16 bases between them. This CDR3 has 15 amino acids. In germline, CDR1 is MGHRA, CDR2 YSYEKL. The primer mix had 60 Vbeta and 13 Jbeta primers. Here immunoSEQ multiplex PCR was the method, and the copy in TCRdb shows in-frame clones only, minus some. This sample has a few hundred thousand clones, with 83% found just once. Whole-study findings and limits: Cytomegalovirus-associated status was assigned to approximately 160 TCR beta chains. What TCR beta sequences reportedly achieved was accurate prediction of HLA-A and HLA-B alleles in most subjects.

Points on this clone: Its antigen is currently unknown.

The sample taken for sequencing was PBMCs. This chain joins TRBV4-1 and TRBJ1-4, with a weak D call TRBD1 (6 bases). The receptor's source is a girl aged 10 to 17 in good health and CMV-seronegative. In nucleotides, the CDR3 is TGCGCCAGCACGACTCAAGACAGGATTAATGAAAAACTGTTTTTT. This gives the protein CASTTQDRINEKLFF.